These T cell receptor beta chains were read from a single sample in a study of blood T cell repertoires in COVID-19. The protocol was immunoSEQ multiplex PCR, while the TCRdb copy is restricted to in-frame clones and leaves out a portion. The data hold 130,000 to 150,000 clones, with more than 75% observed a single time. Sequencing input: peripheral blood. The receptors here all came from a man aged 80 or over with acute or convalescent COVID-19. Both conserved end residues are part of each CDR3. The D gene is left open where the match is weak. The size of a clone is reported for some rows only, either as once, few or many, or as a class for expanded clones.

DNA: TGTGCCAGCAGCTTAACTAGCGGGGGGGCCAATCGTCAGACCCAGTACTTC; CDR3: CASSLTSGGANRQTQYF; size: few; V: TRBV7-2; D: TRBD2; J: TRBJ2-5; length: 17
DNA: TGCGCCAGCAGCATGACGGGACTAGCGGGCAATGAGCAGTTCTTC; CDR3: CASSMTGLAGNEQFF; size: NA; V: TRBV5-1; D: TRBD2; J: TRBJ2-1; length: 15
DNA: TGTGCCAGCAGCCAAGATGGTGCAGGGGGCACATCGACCCAGCATTTT; CDR3: CASSQDGAGGTSTQHF; size: few; V: TRBV4-2; D: TRBD1; J: TRBJ1-5; length: 16
DNA: TGCGCCAGCAGCTTGGCGGGACAGGGGGCAACCGGGGAGCTGTTTTTT; CDR3: CASSLAGQGATGELFF; size: few; V: TRBV5-1; D: TRBD1; J: TRBJ2-2; length: 16
DNA: TGCAGTGCCTTGACAGATACGCAGTATTTT; CDR3: CSALTDTQYF; size: NA; V: TRBV20-1; D: NA; J: TRBJ2-3; length: 10
DNA: TGTGCCATCCGACCTGGGACAGGGGACTACGAGCAGTACTTC; CDR3: CAIRPGTGDYEQYF; size: few; V: TRBV10-3; D: TRBD1; J: TRBJ2-7; length: 14
DNA: TGCGCCAGCAGCTTGGGCACAGTCCCCAATCAGCCCCAGCATTTT; CDR3: CASSLGTVPNQPQHF; size: NA; V: TRBV5-1; D: NA; J: TRBJ1-5; length: 15
DNA: TGTGCCAGCAGCTTCGGGGGGGAATATTCACCCCTCCACTTT; CDR3: CASSFGGEYSPLHF; size: NA; V: TRBV7-9; D: NA; J: TRBJ1-6; length: 14
DNA: TGTGCCAGCAAGGGGTTCTCAATCCACGATGAGCAGTTCTTC; CDR3: CASKGFSIHDEQFF; size: NA; V: TRBV7-3; D: NA; J: TRBJ2-1; length: 14
DNA: TGTGCCAGTAGAACAGGGGTGGTCGGTAGTTACACTGAAGCTTTCTTT; CDR3: CASRTGVVGSYTEAFF; size: NA; V: TRBV19; D: TRBD1; J: TRBJ1-1; length: 16
DNA: TGTGCCAGCAGCCCCTCGCGGGACCGAGCAACTGAAGCTTTCTTT; CDR3: CASSPSRDRATEAFF; size: NA; V: TRBV5-4; D: NA; J: TRBJ1-1; length: 15
DNA: TGTGCCAGCAGGAGCACAGGGCCCTATGGCTACACCTTC; CDR3: CASRSTGPYGYTF; size: NA; V: TRBV12-3/TRBV12-4; D: NA; J: TRBJ1-2; length: 13
DNA: TGTGCCAGTAGTATAGGCGGCAGTTGGCAGCCCCAGCATTTT; CDR3: CASSIGGSWQPQHF; size: NA; V: TRBV19; D: NA; J: TRBJ1-5; length: 14
DNA: TGTGCCAGCAGCTACAGGGTCCAAAATGGCTACACCTTC; CDR3: CASSYRVQNGYTF; size: NA; V: TRBV28; D: NA; J: TRBJ1-2; length: 13
DNA: TGCGCCAGCAGTCAATCACCCTGGACAGGGTGGCAGCCCCAGCATTTT; CDR3: CASSQSPWTGWQPQHF; size: NA; V: TRBV23-1; D: TRBD1; J: TRBJ1-5; length: 16
DNA: TGTGCCAGCTCACCTCTTCTTCGTATCGCGAACACCGGGGAGCTGTTTTTT; CDR3: CASSPLLRIANTGELFF; size: NA; V: TRBV18; D: NA; J: TRBJ2-2; length: 17
DNA: TGTGCCAGCAGTCCCCAGACAGGGAGGACCGAGCAGTACTTC; CDR3: CASSPQTGRTEQYF; size: NA; V: TRBV27; D: NA; J: TRBJ2-7; length: 14
DNA: TGTGCCTGGAAGCACAGGGGGCGCGGGGAGCTGTTTTTT; CDR3: CAWKHRGRGELFF; size: few; V: TRBV30; D: TRBD1; J: TRBJ2-2; length: 13
DNA: TGTGCCAGCCAGGGTGGGACCGGGGAGCTGTTTTTT; CDR3: CASQGGTGELFF; size: NA; V: TRBV2; D: NA; J: TRBJ2-2; length: 12
DNA: TGTGCCAGCTCACCACGGGGAGGGGAGACCCAGTACTTC; CDR3: CASSPRGGETQYF; size: NA; V: TRBV18; D: TRBD2; J: TRBJ2-5; length: 13
DNA: TGTGCCAGCAGCCCCGGGACAGGGCCTAATGAAAAACTGTTTTTT; CDR3: CASSPGTGPNEKLFF; size: NA; V: TRBV3-1/TRBV3-2; D: TRBD1; J: TRBJ1-4; length: 15
DNA: TGTGCCAGCAGCCCACGCCGCAGCGGGGGGCCAGGTGAGCAGTTCTTC; CDR3: CASSPRRSGGPGEQFF; size: NA; V: TRBV7-2; D: TRBD2; J: TRBJ2-1; length: 16
DNA: TGTGCCAGCCCCTTTTCCAGGACAGGGGACCAAGAGACCCAGTACTTC; CDR3: CASPFSRTGDQETQYF; size: NA; V: TRBV2; D: TRBD1; J: TRBJ2-5; length: 16
DNA: TGTGCCAGCTCATCAGTCGTAACAGGTTCTTTCCACGAGCAGTACTTC; CDR3: CASSSVVTGSFHEQYF; size: few; V: TRBV18; D: NA; J: TRBJ2-7; length: 16
DNA: TGCGCCAGCAGCTTGTCAGGGAGGGACACTGAAGCTTTCTTT; CDR3: CASSLSGRDTEAFF; size: NA; V: TRBV5-1; D: NA; J: TRBJ1-1; length: 14
DNA: TGTGCCAGCAGTGACAGGGGACCGCCTATGAACACTGAAGCTTTCTTT; CDR3: CASSDRGPPMNTEAFF; size: once; V: TRBV2; D: NA; J: TRBJ1-1; length: 16
DNA: TGTGCCAGCAGCCAGCAACTAGCGGCTAGCACAGATACGCAGTATTTT; CDR3: CASSQQLAASTDTQYF; size: once; V: TRBV4-2; D: TRBD2; J: TRBJ2-3; length: 16
DNA: TGCGCCAGCAGCCAACCGGGACTAGCGGGGGAGCAGTTCTTC; CDR3: CASSQPGLAGEQFF; size: few; V: TRBV4-1; D: TRBD2; J: TRBJ2-1; length: 14
DNA: TGTGCCAGCAGCACGGGACAGTTAAATCAGCCCCAGCATTTT; CDR3: CASSTGQLNQPQHF; size: NA; V: TRBV5-4; D: TRBD1; J: TRBJ1-5; length: 14
DNA: TGTGCCAGCAGCCCGTCAACTATGAACACTGAAGCTTTCTTT; CDR3: CASSPSTMNTEAFF; size: NA; V: TRBV7-9; D: NA; J: TRBJ1-1; length: 14
DNA: TGTGCCAGCAGTGACCCGGGATCGAACACCGGGGAGCTGTTTTTT; CDR3: CASSDPGSNTGELFF; size: NA; V: TRBV2; D: NA; J: TRBJ2-2; length: 15
DNA: TGTGCCAGCAGATCCGGGACATACCAGTACTTC; CDR3: CASRSGTYQYF; size: NA; V: TRBV2; D: NA; J: TRBJ2-4; length: 11
DNA: TGTGTCAGTAGTATAGCTAGGTTGAACACTGAAGCTTTCTTT; CDR3: CVSSIARLNTEAFF; size: NA; V: TRBV19; D: NA; J: TRBJ1-1; length: 14
DNA: TGTGCCAGCAGCAAAGAGAATCAGCCCCAGCATTTT; CDR3: CASSKENQPQHF; size: many; V: TRBV5-4; D: NA; J: TRBJ1-5; length: 12
DNA: TGTGCCAGCAGCCGCGACGGGGATCACACCTTC; CDR3: CASSRDGDHTF; size: few; V: TRBV6-5; D: NA; J: TRBJ1-2; length: 11
DNA: TGTGCCAGCAGCTTAATGCAGGCCACCGGGATAGGCTACACCTTC; CDR3: CASSLMQATGIGYTF; size: NA; V: TRBV7-9; D: NA; J: TRBJ1-2; length: 15
DNA: TGTGCCACCAGTGCTAGAGTCTCTGGGGCCAACGTCCTGACTTTC; CDR3: CATSARVSGANVLTF; size: NA; V: TRBV24-1; D: NA; J: TRBJ2-6; length: 15
DNA: TGCGCCAGCAGCCAAGATTTCAACAGGGAGGGAGAGACCCAGTACTTC; CDR3: CASSQDFNREGETQYF; size: once; V: TRBV4-3; D: NA; J: TRBJ2-5; length: 16
DNA: TGTGCTAGGCGGGGGTTTCTCACCGGGGAGCTGTTTTTT; CDR3: CARRGFLTGELFF; size: NA; V: TRBV7-9; D: TRBD2; J: TRBJ2-2; length: 13
DNA: TGTGCCAGCAGCGGGCGCAGGGCGAGCTATGGCTACACCTTC; CDR3: CASSGRRASYGYTF; size: NA; V: TRBV13; D: NA; J: TRBJ1-2; length: 14
DNA: TGTGCCAGCAGCTTAGTATGGGGGGCAAGACAGGGAAACACTGAAGCTTTCTTT; CDR3: CASSLVWGARQGNTEAFF; size: NA; V: TRBV7-2; D: TRBD1; J: TRBJ1-1; length: 18
DNA: TGTGCCAGCAGTGAGAGCATACAAGAGACCCAGTACTTC; CDR3: CASSESIQETQYF; size: NA; V: TRBV2; D: NA; J: TRBJ2-5; length: 13
DNA: TGTGCCAGTAGTAATATCCCACGTGGACTAGCGGCTCGGGATACGCAGTATTTT; CDR3: CASSNIPRGLAARDTQYF; size: NA; V: TRBV19; D: TRBD2; J: TRBJ2-3; length: 18
DNA: TGTGCCACCAGTGACAGGGACAGGGGTGGCTACACCTTC; CDR3: CATSDRDRGGYTF; size: NA; V: TRBV24-1; D: TRBD1; J: TRBJ1-2; length: 13
DNA: TGTGCTAGTGGTCGGGGAGCGGGGCCCTGGGATACGCAGTATTTT; CDR3: CASGRGAGPWDTQYF; size: NA; V: TRBV12-5; D: TRBD2; J: TRBJ2-3; length: 15
DNA: TGTGCCAGCAGGGACAGGGGGCGGGAAAAACTGTTTTTT; CDR3: CASRDRGREKLFF; size: NA; V: TRBV28; D: TRBD1; J: TRBJ1-4; length: 13
DNA: TGTGCCAGTAGTCGGGAGGATAACTATGGCTACACCTTC; CDR3: CASSREDNYGYTF; size: NA; V: TRBV19; D: NA; J: TRBJ1-2; length: 13
DNA: TGTGCCAGCAGCCCCACGGACACCGACGAGCAGTACTTC; CDR3: CASSPTDTDEQYF; size: NA; V: TRBV5-4; D: NA; J: TRBJ2-7; length: 13
DNA: TGTGCCAGCAGCTCTCGACGGGAGGGCACCGGGGAGCTGTTTTTT; CDR3: CASSSRREGTGELFF; size: NA; V: TRBV7-2; D: TRBD2; J: TRBJ2-2; length: 15
DNA: TGTGCCAGCAGAAGACTGACAGGGAGTTTTTTCTTT; CDR3: CASRRLTGSFFF; size: NA; V: TRBV12-3/TRBV12-4; D: TRBD1; J: TRBJ1-1; length: 12
DNA: TGTGCCAGCAGCTCCCTGAATGGGGGCTGGAACACTGAAGCTTTCTTT; CDR3: CASSSLNGGWNTEAFF; size: few; V: TRBV5-4; D: NA; J: TRBJ1-1; length: 16
DNA: TGTGCCAGCAGTTACTCGACACCCTACGAGCAGTACTTC; CDR3: CASSYSTPYEQYF; size: NA; V: TRBV6-2/TRBV6-3; D: NA; J: TRBJ2-7; length: 13
DNA: TGTGCCAGCAGTCCAACGACAGGGGTCTCCTACGAGCAGTACTTC; CDR3: CASSPTTGVSYEQYF; size: once; V: TRBV2; D: TRBD1; J: TRBJ2-7; length: 15
DNA: TGTGCCAGCTCACCGGGGGCGGGCACAGATACGCAGTATTTT; CDR3: CASSPGAGTDTQYF; size: NA; V: TRBV18; D: NA; J: TRBJ2-3; length: 14
DNA: TGTGCCAGCAGCCAAGAAAAGCAGGGTTGGGAAAAACTGTTTTTT; CDR3: CASSQEKQGWEKLFF; size: NA; V: TRBV4-2; D: NA; J: TRBJ1-4; length: 15